This T cell receptor (beta chain) derives from a study of CD8 T cells in ankylosing spondylitis. Study-level points and caveats: Clones linked to disease were reported to show significant enrichment in matched ankylosing spondylitis synovial fluid. The disease-linked clones had a CD8+ phenotype and low blood frequencies. Among TCR beta sequences, a motif of 7 to 9 highly homologous variants appeared characteristic of ankylosing spondylitis blood.

This clonotype was counted a few times. Its antigen is unidentified. Making use of molecular barcodes, quantitative 5'-RACE generated TCR beta libraries. TCRdb independently ran MiXCR on the 5' RACE reads; one entry per CDR3 protein. Among more than 600,000 distinct CDR3 sequences listed, roughly 19% were seen once. This sequence was found in a male donor with ankylosing spondylitis. The sample comprised blood, either unsorted or a sorted T cell fraction (not recorded which).

The CDR3 reads CASMSGFGGELFF. For the CDR3, the DNA is TGTGCCAGCATGTCGGGTTTTGGCGGGGAGCTGTTTTTT. This chain links TRBV12-3 or TRBV12-4 with TRBJ2-2; D call uncertain. V was shortened by 7 bases and J by 7 bases, with 13 bases between the two germline ends. The CDR3 loop spans 13 amino acids.